The rows below give T cell receptor beta chains drawn from one sample of a study of T cell responses to AZD1222 COVID-19 vaccine. This table comes from immunoSEQ multiplex PCR, and its TCRdb copy is limited to in-frame clones, with some not included. Among some 150,000 clones listed, roughly nine tenths were seen once. Sequenced here: peripheral blood, sampled on day 0 of AZD1222 vaccination. These receptors came from an adult in good health. CDR3s leave out the opening cysteine and the closing phenylalanine or tryptophan. Part of the rows lack a size; the others show once, few, many or a class for expanded clones.

clone size	V gene	J gene	CDR3 protein
-	TRBV5-4	TRBJ2-1	ASSQGGFTAYNEQF
once	TRBV28	TRBJ1-5	ASSWNRGDYQPQH
once	TRBV2	TRBJ2-5	ASSERAGGPETQY
-	TRBV4-3	TRBJ2-7	ASSQAAGTYEQY
once	TRBV25-1	TRBJ1-6	ASSEYVGGVDSSPLH
-	TRBV7-3	TRBJ2-1	ASSPGTGKALGGNEQF
-	TRBV12-5	TRBJ2-2	ASGLIPQGLRSTGELF
-	TRBV27	TRBJ1-1	ASSLSIAGNTEAF
once	TRBV2	TRBJ1-4	ASSEAGRGEKLF
-	TRBV10-3	TRBJ1-5	AISEPDRGRSNQPQH